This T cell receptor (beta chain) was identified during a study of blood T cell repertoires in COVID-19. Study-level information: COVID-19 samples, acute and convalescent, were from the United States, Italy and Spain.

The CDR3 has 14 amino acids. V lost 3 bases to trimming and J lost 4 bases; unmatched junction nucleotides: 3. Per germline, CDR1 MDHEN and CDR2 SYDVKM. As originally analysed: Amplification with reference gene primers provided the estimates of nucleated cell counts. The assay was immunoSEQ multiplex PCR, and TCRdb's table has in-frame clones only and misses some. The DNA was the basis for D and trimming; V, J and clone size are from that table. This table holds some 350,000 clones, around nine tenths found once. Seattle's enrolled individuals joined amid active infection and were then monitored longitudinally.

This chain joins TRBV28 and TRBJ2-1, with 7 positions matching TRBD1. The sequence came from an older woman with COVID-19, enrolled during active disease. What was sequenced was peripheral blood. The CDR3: CASSLGTVYNEQFF. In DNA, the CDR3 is TGTGCCAGCAGTTTGGGGACAGTATACAATGAGCAGTTCTTC.